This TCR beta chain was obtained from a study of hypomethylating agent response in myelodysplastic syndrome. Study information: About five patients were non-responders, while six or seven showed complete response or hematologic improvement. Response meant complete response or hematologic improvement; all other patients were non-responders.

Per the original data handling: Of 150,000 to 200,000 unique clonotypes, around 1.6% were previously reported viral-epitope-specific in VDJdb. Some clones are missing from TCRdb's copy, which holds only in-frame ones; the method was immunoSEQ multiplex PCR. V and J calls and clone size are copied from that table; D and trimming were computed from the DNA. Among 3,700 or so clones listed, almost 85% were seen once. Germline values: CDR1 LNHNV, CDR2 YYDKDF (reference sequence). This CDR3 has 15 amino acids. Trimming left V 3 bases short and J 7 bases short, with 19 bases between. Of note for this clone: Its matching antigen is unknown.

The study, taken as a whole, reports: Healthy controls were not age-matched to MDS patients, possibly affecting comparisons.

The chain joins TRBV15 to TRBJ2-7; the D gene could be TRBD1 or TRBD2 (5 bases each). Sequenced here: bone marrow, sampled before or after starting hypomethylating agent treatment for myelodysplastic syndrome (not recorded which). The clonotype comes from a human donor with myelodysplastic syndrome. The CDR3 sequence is CATSSAGTGPVEQYF. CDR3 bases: TGTGCCACCAGCAGTGCCGGGACGGGACCCGTAGAGCAGTACTTC.